This TCR beta chain was recorded in a study of CXCR3-negative and CXCR3-positive naive CD8 T cells. Turning to this clonotype: Its antigen is unknown.

The CDR3 is 16 amino acids. From germline, CDR1 is MDHEN and CDR2 SYDVKM. The study's findings and limits: Naive cells positive for CXCR3 carried more hydrophobic TRB CDR3s than CXCR3-negative ones.

Among CD8+ T cells, naive ones were CD45RO-CCR7+CD27+CD95-. TRB cDNA libraries were made by UMI-labeled 5' RACE. TCRdb re-called the 5' RACE reads; every CDR3 protein appears as one record, without DNA. The clone table shows under 75,000 distinct CDR3 sequences, with the ten largest holding less than 0.85%. The genes are TRBV28 and TRBJ2-7; lacking DNA, the TRBD2 call made by TCRdb goes unchecked. The clonotype was recovered from a human donor in good health. Some clones in this sample may be carry-over from other donors' samples. Specimen: naive CXCR3+ CD8+ T cells from blood. This sample's subset: CD45RO-CCR7+CD27+CD95- naive CD8+ T cells expressing CXCR3 (TNR3+). The CDR3 loop reads CASSLWGLAGFYEQYF.